This passage covers 13 T cell receptor beta chains from one sample sequenced in a study of Ad26.COV2.S vaccination and SARS-CoV-2 variants. Noted treatment: roughly 18 received Ad26.COV2.S at low or high dose, single or two shots; 5 received placebo; per-sample allocation not given. Sampling took place 63 days after the first vaccine or placebo injection. The protocol was immunoSEQ multiplex PCR, while the TCRdb copy is restricted to in-frame clones and leaves out a portion. The sample comprises 440,000 or so clones, roughly 88% of which are singletons, and less than 4.5% rests with the top ten. The sample was peripheral blood, taken in a trial of Ad26.COV2.S vaccine versus placebo. These receptors all stem from a person aged 18-60 years who received the Ad26.COV2.S COVID-19 vaccine or a placebo.

This chain connects TRBV11-2 to TRBJ2-3; 7 bases are shared with TRBD1. The CDR3 sequence is 14 residues long. The germline V gene encodes CDR1 SGHAT and CDR2 FQNNGV. The ends lost 1 base at V and 4 bases at J; junction bases unmatched: 2. The CDR3 region has the DNA TGTGCCAGCAGCTTAGGGACAGGATCAGATACGCAGTATTTT. Translation gives CASSLGTGSDTQYF.

About this clone: Other nucleotide sequences from this sample produce the same CDR3. The chain is built from TRBV7-2 and TRBJ1-3; possible D gene TRBD1, 5 bases. Germline CDR1 is SGHTA and CDR2 is FQGNSA. V lost 3 bases to trimming and J lost 0 bases, with 9 bases between them. CDR3 length: 15 amino acids. Written as DNA, the CDR3 is TGTGCCAGCAGCTTTGGGGGACTCTCTGGAAACACCATATATTTT. Protein product: CASSFGGLSGNTIYF. Full variable domain (rest looked up from reference TRBV7-2 and TRBJ1-3): GAGVSQSPSNKVTEKGKDVELRCDPISGHTALYWYRQSLGQGLEFLIYFQGNSAPDKSGLPSDRFSAERTGGSVSTLTIQRTQQEDSAVYLCASSFGGLSGNTIYFGEGSWLTVV.

V gene TRBV28 combines with J gene TRBJ1-6, with TRBD1 matching over 7 bases. CDR3 size: 14 residues. Germline CDR1 reads MDHEN; CDR2 reads SYDVKM. V was clipped by 5 bases and J by 10 bases; unmatched bases: 8. CDR3 residues: CASSLTGSGSPLHF. The CDR3 DNA reads as TGTGCCAGCAGTCTGACAGGGTCAGGCTCACCCCTCCACTTT.

This chain uses TRBV28 with TRBJ1-1, with D maybe TRBD1 (5 bases). Germline-derived CDR1 and CDR2 are MDHEN and SYDVKM. The length of the CDR3 is 15 residues. V was pared by 4 bases and J by 0 bases, with 12 bases between. CDR3 loop: CASSWMGEMNTEAFF. In DNA form, the CDR3 reads TGTGCCAGCAGTTGGATGGGGGAGATGAACACTGAAGCTTTCTTT.

The CDR3 DNA is TGTGCCATCAAGCCACCGACGAACACCGGGGAGCTGTTTTTT. Its protein is CAIKPPTNTGELFF. This sequence joins TRBV10-3 and TRBJ2-2; no firm D call. CDR1 and CDR2 from the germline V gene are ENHRY and SYGVKD. The CDR3 sequence is 14 residues long. V was cut by 7 bases and J by 0 bases, with 9 bases left in between.

This sequence joins TRBV18 and TRBJ2-1, with 9 nucleotides matching TRBD1. J was trimmed by 9 bases and V by 0 bases; bases with no gene match: 6. The CDR3 sequence is 15 residues long. Germline values: CDR1 KGHSH, CDR2 LQKENI. The CDR3 protein is CASSPPIGQGSEQFF. CDR3 nucleotide sequence: TGTGCCAGCTCACCACCGATCGGACAGGGGAGTGAGCAGTTCTTC. Variable domain in full (rest from reference TRBV18 and TRBJ2-1): NAGVMQNPRHLVRRRGQEARLRCSPMKGHSHVYWYRQLPEEGLKFMVYLQKENIIDESGMPKERFSAEFPKEGPSILRIQQVVRGDSAAYFCASSPPIGQGSEQFFGPGTRLTVL.

The gene calls are TRBV28 and TRBJ2-4; 10 bases fit TRBD2. The length of the CDR3 is 15 residues. Germline trimming cut 9 bases from V and 0 bases from J; bases unmatched to any gene: 5. Germline CDR1 and CDR2: MDHEN and SYDVKM. CDR3 nucleotide sequence: TGTGCCAGTTCACTAGCGGGGACAGCCAAAAACATTCAGTACTTC. The encoded protein is CASSLAGTAKNIQYF.

This chain uses TRBV6-5 with TRBJ2-2; the D gene is possibly TRBD1 (5 bases). CDR1 and CDR2 from the germline V gene are MNHEY and SVGAGI. Trimming removed 6 bases at V and 0 bases at J, with 11 bases between. This CDR3 is 15 amino acids long. Here the CDR3 DNA reads TGTGCCAGCAGCCAGCGACAGACGAACACCGGGGAGCTGTTTTTT. Translation: CASSQRQTNTGELFF.

The genes are TRBV6-5 and TRBJ1-2; tentatively, D is TRBD1 (5 bases). The CDR3 consists of 15 residues. Trimming removed 6 bases at V and 4 bases at J, with 18 bases between. Germline-derived CDR1 and CDR2 are MNHEY and SVGAGI. In nucleotides, the CDR3 is TGTGCCAGCAGGAGATCCGACAGAGACCCCTATGGCTACACCTTC. This translates into CASRRSDRDPYGYTF.

The chain combines TRBV7-8 with TRBJ1-4, with a weak D call TRBD1 (6 bases). The CDR3 extends over 16 amino acids. With 1 base removed from V and 8 bases from J, the gap between germline ends came to 17 bases. CDR1 is SGHVS and CDR2 is FQNEAQ in the germline V gene. CDR3 nucleotides: TGTGCCAGCAGCTTAGTCCGGGGGGCGAGGGCGGAAAAACTGTTTTTT. It translates to CASSLVRGARAEKLFF. The complete variable domain, with remaining parts taken from reference TRBV7-8 and TRBJ1-4, reads GAGVSQSPRYKVAKRGQDVALRCDPISGHVSLFWYQQALGQGPEFLTYFQNEAQLDKSGLPSDRFFAERPEGSVSTLKIQRTQQEDSAVYLCASSLVRGARAEKLFFGSGTQLSVL.

The chain couples TRBV5-1 to TRBJ2-2; tentative D call: TRBD2 (5 bases). The CDR3 has 15 residues. The germline V and J ends were trimmed by 1 base and 1 base, with 8 bases remaining between them. Per the germline V gene, CDR1 is SGHRS and CDR2 is YFSETQ. DNA of the CDR3: TGCGCCAGCAGCTTGATCGCGGGGAACACCGGGGAGCTGTTTTTT. Amino acid sequence: CASSLIAGNTGELFF.

This chain links TRBV11-2 with TRBJ2-7; D call uncertain. Per the germline V gene, CDR1 is SGHAT and CDR2 is FQNNGV. This CDR3 is built from 13 residues. With 4 bases removed from V and 9 bases from J, the gap between germline ends came to 16 bases. CDR3 residues: CASSSPELRRQYF. DNA of the CDR3: TGTGCCAGCAGCTCCCCGGAGCTACGAAGGCAGTACTTC.

The chain has TRBV5-4 and TRBJ1-2, with 10 bases aligning to TRBD1. Looked up from germline, CDR1 is SGHNT and CDR2 is YYREEE (reference sequence). This CDR3 region has 14 residues. V shed 5 bases and J 6 bases; nucleotides not matched to a gene: 7. CDR3 protein: CASRRGTGVDGYTF. In DNA form, the CDR3 reads TGTGCCAGCAGGAGAGGGACAGGGGTAGATGGCTACACCTTC.